The 13 T cell receptor beta chains reported below all come from one sample, sequenced in a study of cytomegalovirus exposure and HLA in healthy donors. PCR used 60 Vbeta primers and 13 Jbeta primers. Some clones are missing from TCRdb's copy, which holds only in-frame ones; the method was immunoSEQ multiplex PCR. The sample spans 100,000 to 150,000 clones; the ten largest clones claim about 2.2%. The sequenced material came from PBMCs. The origin of the receptors is a man aged 35 to 55 in good health and CMV-seronegative.

This chain links TRBV6-1 with TRBJ2-1, with 10 nucleotides matching TRBD1. The J segment lost 0 bases and the V segment lost 7 bases, leaving 3 bases of the junction unmatched. There are 15 residues in the CDR3. CDR1 is MNHNS and CDR2 is SASEGT in the germline V gene. In DNA, the CDR3 is TGTGCCAGCAAGAGGGACAGGGGCTCCTACAATGAGCAGTTCTTC. It yields the protein CASKRDRGSYNEQFF.

The chain uses TRBV7-9 and TRBJ1-6, with D possibly TRBD1 on 6 matching bases. V was clipped by 0 bases and J by 3 bases, with 15 bases between them. Per germline, CDR1 SEHNR and CDR2 FQNEAQ (reference sequence). The length of the CDR3 is 18 residues. The CDR3 here is CASSLASGDQYYNSPLHF. The CDR3 nucleotides are TGTGCCAGCAGCTTAGCGTCAGGGGACCAGTACTATAATTCACCCCTCCACTTT.

The chain links TRBV27 to TRBJ2-5, with D possibly being TRBD2 (5 bases). The CDR3 is 13 residues long. Trimming took off 5 bases at V and 2 bases at J, with 9 bases between the two ends. CDR1 and CDR2 (germline): MNHEY, SMNVEV (reference sequence). The CDR3 spells CASSPRAQETQYF. The CDR3 coding sequence is TGTGCCAGCAGTCCGCGGGCACAAGAGACCCAGTACTTC.

The chain links TRBV29-1 to TRBJ1-1, with D perhaps TRBD1 (5 bases). With 3 bases removed from V and 1 base from J, the gap between germline ends came to 12 bases. This CDR3 spans 14 amino acids. Germline values: CDR1 SQVTM, CDR2 ANQGSEA. The CDR3 region is CSVDRGVTNTEAFF. The CDR3 nucleotides read TGCAGCGTTGATCGGGGGGTGACGAACACTGAAGCTTTCTTT.

This chain links TRBV19 with TRBJ1-1, with a tentative D call TRBD1 (5 bases). The ends were cut back, 5 bases at V and 0 bases at J, with 13 bases in the middle. The length of the CDR3 is 15 residues. The germline CDR1 and CDR2 sequences are LNHDA and SQIVND (reference sequence). CDR3 DNA sequence: TGTGCCAGTAGTTTCAGGGCCTCCATGAACACTGAAGCTTTCTTT. Its translation is CASSFRASMNTEAFF.

This CDR3 is CSVTLTGANVLTF. CDR3 DNA sequence: TGCAGCGTTACTCTGACTGGGGCCAACGTCCTGACTTTC. The gene calls are TRBV29-1 and TRBJ2-6; D uncertain. CDR1 and CDR2 from the germline V gene are SQVTM and ANQGSEA. V was trimmed by 5 bases and J by 2 bases, leaving 7 bases between them. CDR3 size: 13 residues.

The chain combines TRBV7-6 with TRBJ2-3; the D gene is possibly TRBD2 (6 bases). The CDR3 consists of 13 residues. The germline V gene encodes CDR1 SGHVS and CDR2 FNYEAQ. The germline V and J ends were trimmed by 1 base and 8 bases, with 10 bases remaining between them. CDR3 sequence (DNA): TGTGCCAGCAGCTTAGGCCAGGAGGGTACGCAGTATTTT. It encodes CASSLGQEGTQYF.

The chain couples TRBV21-1 to TRBJ2-5; the table's D call, TRBD2, was not checked against the DNA. TRBV21-1 constitutes a pseudogene. This CDR3 region has 16 residues. This chain's CDR3 is CASSSPSGRRRETQYF. CDR3 sequence (DNA): TGTGCCAGCAGCAGCCCTAGCGGGAGGAGGCGGGAGACCCAGTACTTC.

The rearrangement links TRBV5-1 to TRBJ1-1; D uncertain. Germline V CDR1 and CDR2: SGHRS, YFSETQ. Trimming left V 4 bases short and J 3 bases short, with 13 bases between. The CDR3 covers 14 residues. CDR3 sequence: CASSPFPGYTEAFF. CDR3 DNA: TGCGCCAGCAGCCCATTCCCGGGGTACACTGAAGCTTTCTTT.

This sequence joins TRBV7-3 and TRBJ2-2; unclear D gene. The ends were cut back, 4 bases at V and 0 bases at J, with 18 bases in the middle. Per germline, CDR1 SGHTA and CDR2 FQGTGA. The CDR3 contains 18 residues. The CDR3 region is CASSSRPQRLTNTGELFF. The CDR3 region has the DNA TGTGCCAGCAGCTCCCGCCCCCAGCGATTAACGAACACCGGGGAGCTGTTTTTT.

CDR3 amino acids: CASSEQGAFATVGYNEQFF. CDR3 DNA: TGTGCCAGCAGTGAACAGGGTGCCTTCGCTACCGTAGGGTACAATGAGCAGTTCTTC. The rearrangement joins TRBV6-1 to TRBJ2-1; possible D gene TRBD1, 5 bases. V lost 2 bases to trimming and J lost 4 bases, with 24 bases between them. The CDR3 is made up of 19 amino acids. CDR1 and CDR2 from the germline V gene are MNHNS and SASEGT.

This chain uses TRBV5-4 with TRBJ1-1, with D possibly TRBD1 on 5 matching bases. The CDR3 has 15 residues. Germline assignment: CDR1 SGHNT and CDR2 YYREEE (reference sequence). V lost 0 bases to trimming and J lost 0 bases, with 9 bases between them. CDR3 residues: CASSLEAGLNTEAFF. CDR3 nucleotide sequence: TGTGCCAGCAGCTTGGAGGCAGGGCTGAACACTGAAGCTTTCTTT.

The chain employs TRBV19 and TRBJ1-1; D is perhaps TRBD1 (5 bases). Germline CDR1 LNHDA, CDR2 SQIVND (reference sequence). V was cut by 3 bases and J by 2 bases, with 13 bases left in between. There are 15 residues in the CDR3. The CDR3 here is CASSIDGGTNTEAFF. The DNA for the CDR3 is TGTGCCAGTAGTATCGATGGGGGGACCAACACTGAAGCTTTCTTT.